Below, one T cell receptor (beta chain) is given with its context. Antigen specificity is unknown. These data belong to a study of beta chain features in type 1 diabetes. The study reverse transcribed the entire isolated RNA, so it sequenced expressed TCRB transcripts. Generated by immunoSEQ multiplex PCR, the TCRdb table keeps only in-frame clones and is missing some. The sample yields 150,000 to 200,000 clones, roughly 65% seen once. This CDR3 spans 18 amino acids. The V gene end was trimmed by 0 bases and the J gene end by 3 bases; junction bases not matched to a gene: 11. Germline V gene data show CDR1 as LGHNA and CDR2 as YSLEER. Overall study findings and caveats: Moderate but significant shortening of TCRB CDR3s was recorded in all four CD4+ subsets from Type 1 diabetes patients. In these data, an HLA type influence on TCRB rearrangement remained unresolved.

The chain is built from TRBV4-3 and TRBJ2-3; 8 nucleotides match TRBD2. This clonotype originated in a man in his thirties or forties with type 1 diabetes. The sample was naive CD4+ T cells from blood. This chain's CDR3 is CASSQDDVERGMTDTQYF. The DNA of the CDR3 is TGCGCCAGCAGCCAAGATGATGTGGAGCGGGGGATGACAGATACGCAGTATTTT.